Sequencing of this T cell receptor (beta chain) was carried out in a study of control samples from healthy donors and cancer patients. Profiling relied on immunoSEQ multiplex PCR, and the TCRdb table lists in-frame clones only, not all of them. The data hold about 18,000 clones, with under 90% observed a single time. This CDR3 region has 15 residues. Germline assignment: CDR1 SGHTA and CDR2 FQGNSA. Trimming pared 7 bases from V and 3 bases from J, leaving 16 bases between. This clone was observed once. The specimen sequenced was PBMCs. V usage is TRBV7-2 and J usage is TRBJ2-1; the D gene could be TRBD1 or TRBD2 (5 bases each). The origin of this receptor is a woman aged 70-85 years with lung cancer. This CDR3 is CASTDTGRRYNEQFF. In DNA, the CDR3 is TGTGCCAGCACCGACACGGGGCGGCGCTACAATGAGCAGTTCTTC.